This is a list of T cell receptor beta chains from one sample in a study of T cell responses to AZD1222 COVID-19 vaccine. Generated by immunoSEQ multiplex PCR, the TCRdb table keeps only in-frame clones and is missing some. The sample comprises approximately 150,000 clones, around 89% of which are singletons, and roughly 4.7% rests with the top ten. The sequencing used peripheral blood, collected on day 0 of AZD1222 vaccination. These receptors all come from an adult in good health. The CDR3 runs from the conserved cysteine through the conserved F or W. A D gene is named only where the DNA matches it firmly. Where a row states a size, it is once, few, many or the class of an expanded clone; other rows omit it.

cdr3_aa: CASSTRTSGREGTQYF
cdr3_nt: TGTGCCAGCAGCACCAGAACTAGCGGGAGGGAGGGGACCCAGTACTTC
v_call: TRBV5-4
clone_size: NA
j_call: TRBJ2-5
d_call: TRBD2

cdr3_aa: CASSFFGQGSTDTQYF
cdr3_nt: TGCGCCAGCAGCTTTTTTGGGCAGGGGAGCACAGATACGCAGTATTTT
v_call: TRBV5-1
clone_size: NA
j_call: TRBJ2-3
d_call: NA

cdr3_aa: CASFMNTEAFF
cdr3_nt: TGTGCCAGCTTTATGAACACTGAAGCTTTCTTT
v_call: TRBV28
clone_size: once
j_call: TRBJ1-1
d_call: NA

cdr3_aa: CASNPGGLSNYGYTF
cdr3_nt: TGTGCCAGCAACCCAGGGGGCTTGTCCAACTATGGCTACACCTTC
v_call: TRBV28
clone_size: once
j_call: TRBJ1-2
d_call: TRBD1

cdr3_aa: CASRFNRAQETQYF
cdr3_nt: TGTGCCAGCAGATTCAACCGGGCTCAAGAGACCCAGTACTTC
v_call: TRBV7-2
clone_size: NA
j_call: TRBJ2-5
d_call: NA

cdr3_aa: CASSSQGAIGYTF
cdr3_nt: TGCGCCAGCAGCTCACAGGGGGCAATCGGCTACACCTTC
v_call: TRBV5-1
clone_size: NA
j_call: TRBJ1-2
d_call: TRBD1

cdr3_aa: CASSPQGSGNTIYF
cdr3_nt: TGTGCCAGCAGCCCACAGGGTTCTGGAAACACCATATATTTT
v_call: TRBV5-4
clone_size: NA
j_call: TRBJ1-3
d_call: NA

cdr3_aa: CASSLAGEGETQYF
cdr3_nt: TGTGCCAGCAGCTTAGCGGGGGAGGGGGAGACCCAGTACTTC
v_call: TRBV7-7
clone_size: NA
j_call: TRBJ2-5
d_call: TRBD2

cdr3_aa: CASSAGQGPGNTIYF
cdr3_nt: TGTGCCAGCAGCGCTGGACAGGGTCCTGGAAACACCATATATTTT
v_call: TRBV9
clone_size: NA
j_call: TRBJ1-3
d_call: TRBD1

cdr3_aa: CASSSQGETQYF
cdr3_nt: TGTGCCAGCAGCTCACAGGGAGAGACCCAGTACTTC
v_call: TRBV7-9
clone_size: NA
j_call: TRBJ2-5
d_call: NA

cdr3_aa: CASSIEGSSYNSPLHF
cdr3_nt: TGTGCCAGTAGTATAGAAGGGAGCTCCTATAATTCACCCCTCCACTTT
v_call: TRBV19
clone_size: NA
j_call: TRBJ1-6
d_call: NA

cdr3_aa: CASSMRGGRGTDTQYF
cdr3_nt: TGTGCCAGCAGCATGCGGGGAGGCAGGGGGACAGATACGCAGTATTTT
v_call: TRBV7-3
clone_size: NA
j_call: TRBJ2-3
d_call: NA

cdr3_aa: CASSPPGQGIYEQYF
cdr3_nt: TGTGCCAGCAGCCCACCGGGACAGGGTATCTACGAGCAGTACTTC
v_call: TRBV28
clone_size: once
j_call: TRBJ2-7
d_call: TRBD1

cdr3_aa: CASSWDSNQPQHF
cdr3_nt: TGTGCCAGCAGTTGGGATAGCAATCAGCCCCAGCATTTT
v_call: TRBV28
clone_size: NA
j_call: TRBJ1-5
d_call: NA

cdr3_aa: CASRKNTEAFF
cdr3_nt: TGTGCCAGCAGAAAGAACACTGAAGCTTTCTTT
v_call: TRBV6-5
clone_size: NA
j_call: TRBJ1-1
d_call: NA

cdr3_aa: CASSSAAQPQHF
cdr3_nt: TGTGCCAGCAGTTCGGCCGCTCAGCCCCAGCATTTT
v_call: TRBV6-5
clone_size: NA
j_call: TRBJ1-5
d_call: NA

cdr3_aa: CARRLSSSYEQYF
cdr3_nt: TGTGCCAGAAGACTCTCCAGTTCCTACGAGCAGTACTTC
v_call: TRBV2
clone_size: NA
j_call: TRBJ2-7
d_call: NA

cdr3_aa: CASSLEPGPRDEQFF
cdr3_nt: TGTGCCAGCTCTCTGGAACCGGGGCCTAGGGATGAGCAGTTCTTC
v_call: TRBV18
clone_size: NA
j_call: TRBJ2-1
d_call: NA

cdr3_aa: CASSYSASGKNYNEQFF
cdr3_nt: TGTGCCAGCAGTTATTCGGCTAGCGGGAAGAACTACAATGAGCAGTTCTTC
v_call: TRBV6-2/TRBV6-3
clone_size: NA
j_call: TRBJ2-1
d_call: TRBD2

cdr3_aa: CASSKRSGWDSASSYEQYF
cdr3_nt: TGTGCCAGCAGCAAACGCTCAGGTTGGGACAGCGCGAGCTCCTACGAGCAGTACTTC
v_call: TRBV5-4
clone_size: NA
j_call: TRBJ2-7
d_call: TRBD1

cdr3_aa: CASSPRANYGYTF
cdr3_nt: TGTGCCAGCAGTCCGAGGGCCAACTATGGCTACACCTTC
v_call: TRBV28
clone_size: NA
j_call: TRBJ1-2
d_call: NA

cdr3_aa: CASSQVPLGAGELFF
cdr3_nt: TGCGCCAGCAGCCAAGTACCCCTGGGGGCCGGGGAGCTGTTTTTT
v_call: TRBV4-3
clone_size: NA
j_call: TRBJ2-2
d_call: NA

cdr3_aa: CASSLTGHTEAFF
cdr3_nt: TGTGCCAGCAGCTTAACAGGTCACACTGAAGCTTTCTTT
v_call: TRBV11-3
clone_size: NA
j_call: TRBJ1-1
d_call: NA

cdr3_aa: CASSDSAVSGNTIYF
cdr3_nt: TGTGCCAGCAGTGATTCGGCGGTCTCTGGAAACACCATATATTTT
v_call: TRBV6-1
clone_size: NA
j_call: TRBJ1-3
d_call: NA

cdr3_aa: CASSIQGGGLLYEQYF
cdr3_nt: TGCGCCAGCAGCATACAGGGAGGAGGCCTCCTCTACGAGCAGTACTTC
v_call: TRBV5-1
clone_size: NA
j_call: TRBJ2-7
d_call: NA

cdr3_aa: CASSLRGGNSPLHF
cdr3_nt: TGTGCCAGCAGTCTCAGGGGGGGAAATTCACCCCTCCACTTT
v_call: TRBV6-2/TRBV6-3
clone_size: NA
j_call: TRBJ1-6
d_call: TRBD1

cdr3_aa: CASSFKGRLNTEAFF
cdr3_nt: TGTGCCAGCAGCTTCAAAGGCAGGTTGAACACTGAAGCTTTCTTT
v_call: TRBV7-9
clone_size: few
j_call: TRBJ1-1
d_call: NA

cdr3_aa: CASSSARQGSYGYTF
cdr3_nt: TGTGCCAGCAGTTCCGCTAGACAGGGAAGCTATGGCTACACCTTC
v_call: TRBV7-6
clone_size: NA
j_call: TRBJ1-2
d_call: TRBD1

cdr3_aa: CAISESGTSGSFEQYF
cdr3_nt: TGTGCCATCAGTGAGTCGGGGACTAGCGGGAGTTTCGAGCAGTACTTC
v_call: TRBV10-3
clone_size: NA
j_call: TRBJ2-7
d_call: TRBD2

cdr3_aa: CATSPGGVLSNQPQHF
cdr3_nt: TGTGCCACCAGCCCCGGAGGAGTTCTTAGCAATCAGCCCCAGCATTTT
v_call: TRBV28
clone_size: NA
j_call: TRBJ1-5
d_call: NA

cdr3_aa: CASSYSKGVRNSPLHF
cdr3_nt: TGTGCCAGCAGTTACTCGAAGGGGGTTAGGAATTCACCCCTCCACTTT
v_call: TRBV6-5
clone_size: NA
j_call: TRBJ1-6
d_call: NA

cdr3_aa: CASSGPADTQYF
cdr3_nt: TGTGCCAGCAGCGGCCCAGCAGATACGCAGTATTTT
v_call: TRBV12-3/TRBV12-4
clone_size: NA
j_call: TRBJ2-3
d_call: NA

cdr3_aa: CASSPYAQGIYEQYF
cdr3_nt: TGTGCCAGCTCACCTTACGCACAGGGGATCTACGAGCAGTACTTC
v_call: TRBV18
clone_size: NA
j_call: TRBJ2-7
d_call: TRBD1

cdr3_aa: CASSLRRQHGYTF
cdr3_nt: TGTGCCAGCAGTTTACGGCGCCAACATGGCTACACCTTC
v_call: TRBV28
clone_size: NA
j_call: TRBJ1-2
d_call: NA

cdr3_aa: CASSINLGWGSTGELFF
cdr3_nt: TGTGCCAGTAGTATAAACTTGGGGTGGGGAAGCACCGGGGAGCTGTTTTTT
v_call: TRBV19
clone_size: NA
j_call: TRBJ2-2
d_call: NA

cdr3_aa: CASSLGAGDFGKLFF
cdr3_nt: TGTGCCAGCAGCTTAGGGGCAGGGGATTTCGGAAAACTGTTTTTT
v_call: TRBV7-9
clone_size: NA
j_call: TRBJ1-4
d_call: NA

cdr3_aa: CASGTDRPYEQYF
cdr3_nt: TGTGCTAGTGGAACGGACAGGCCCTACGAGCAGTACTTC
v_call: TRBV12-5
clone_size: NA
j_call: TRBJ2-7
d_call: TRBD1

cdr3_aa: CASRGLNNQPQHF
cdr3_nt: TGTGCCAGTCGGGGACTGAACAATCAGCCCCAGCATTTT
v_call: TRBV19
clone_size: NA
j_call: TRBJ1-5
d_call: NA

cdr3_aa: CASNQTGQVRYEQYF
cdr3_nt: TGTGCCAGCAACCAAACTGGACAGGTTCGATACGAGCAGTACTTC
v_call: TRBV4-2
clone_size: NA
j_call: TRBJ2-7
d_call: TRBD1

cdr3_aa: CASSRTSGRGETQYF
cdr3_nt: TGTGCCAGCAGCCGCACTAGCGGGAGAGGTGAGACCCAGTACTTC
v_call: TRBV27
clone_size: NA
j_call: TRBJ2-5
d_call: TRBD2

cdr3_aa: CASSGYLGFTYNSPLHF
cdr3_nt: TGTGCCAGCAGTGGATACTTGGGCTTTACCTATAATTCACCCCTCCACTTT
v_call: TRBV25-1
clone_size: NA
j_call: TRBJ1-6
d_call: NA

cdr3_aa: CASSAGAQETQYF
cdr3_nt: TGTGCCAGCAGCGCTGGTGCCCAAGAGACCCAGTACTTC
v_call: TRBV7-3
clone_size: NA
j_call: TRBJ2-5
d_call: NA

cdr3_aa: CASSLAGTGGTEAFF
cdr3_nt: TGTGCCAGCAGCTTAGCCGGGACAGGGGGCACTGAAGCTTTCTTT
v_call: TRBV7-8
clone_size: NA
j_call: TRBJ1-1
d_call: TRBD1

cdr3_aa: CASSALGGSSYEQYF
cdr3_nt: TGCGCCAGCAGCGCGCTTGGGGGGAGCTCCTACGAGCAGTACTTC
v_call: TRBV5-1
clone_size: NA
j_call: TRBJ2-7
d_call: NA

cdr3_aa: CASSLVAGRTTKETQYF
cdr3_nt: TGTGCCAGCAGCTTAGTAGCCGGTCGGACGACGAAAGAGACCCAGTACTTC
v_call: TRBV11-2
clone_size: NA
j_call: TRBJ2-5
d_call: NA

cdr3_aa: CASSQTGTGRLYEQYF
cdr3_nt: TGTGCCAGCAGCCAAACCGGGACAGGGAGGCTATACGAGCAGTACTTC
v_call: TRBV4-2
clone_size: few
j_call: TRBJ2-7
d_call: TRBD1

cdr3_aa: CASSPDSLRWTEAFF
cdr3_nt: TGTGCCAGCTCTCCGGACAGCTTGAGGTGGACTGAAGCTTTCTTT
v_call: TRBV18
clone_size: NA
j_call: TRBJ1-1
d_call: NA

cdr3_aa: CAISASTNTEAFF
cdr3_nt: TGTGCCATCAGTGCCTCAACCAACACTGAAGCTTTCTTT
v_call: TRBV10-3
clone_size: NA
j_call: TRBJ1-1
d_call: NA

cdr3_aa: CASSPIQPYNSPLHF
cdr3_nt: TGTGCCAGCAGCCCTATACAGCCTTATAATTCACCCCTCCACTTT
v_call: TRBV7-9
clone_size: NA
j_call: TRBJ1-6
d_call: NA

cdr3_aa: CASSLGQAHSYEQYF
cdr3_nt: TGTGCCAGCAGCTTGGGACAGGCGCACTCCTACGAGCAGTACTTC
v_call: TRBV5-5
clone_size: once
j_call: TRBJ2-7
d_call: NA

cdr3_aa: CASSSGGLNEKLFF
cdr3_nt: TGTGCCAGCAGTTCAGGGGGTCTTAATGAAAAACTGTTTTTT
v_call: TRBV7-9
clone_size: NA
j_call: TRBJ1-4
d_call: TRBD1

cdr3_aa: CASSIERNSPLHF
cdr3_nt: TGTGCCAGTAGTATAGAGCGAAATTCACCCCTCCACTTT
v_call: TRBV19
clone_size: NA
j_call: TRBJ1-6
d_call: NA

cdr3_aa: CASSPQTSGSGANVLTF
cdr3_nt: TGTGCCAGCAGTCCCCAGACTAGCGGCTCTGGGGCCAACGTCCTGACTTTC
v_call: TRBV6-6
clone_size: NA
j_call: TRBJ2-6
d_call: TRBD2

cdr3_aa: CASSEFGRGVAFF
cdr3_nt: TGTGCCAGCAGTGAATTCGGAAGAGGAGTAGCTTTCTTT
v_call: TRBV2
clone_size: NA
j_call: TRBJ1-1
d_call: NA

cdr3_aa: CASSGKGQGNEKLFF
cdr3_nt: TGTGCCAGCAGTGGAAAGGGACAGGGGAATGAAAAACTGTTTTTT
v_call: TRBV25-1
clone_size: NA
j_call: TRBJ1-4
d_call: TRBD1

cdr3_aa: CASSQGTVTNTEAFF
cdr3_nt: TGCGCCAGCAGCCAAGGGACAGTCACAAACACTGAAGCTTTCTTT
v_call: TRBV4-1
clone_size: few
j_call: TRBJ1-1
d_call: NA

cdr3_aa: CASSSLRGTRNEQFF
cdr3_nt: TGTGCCAGCAGTTCCCTCCGAGGGACTAGGAATGAGCAGTTCTTC
v_call: TRBV6-5
clone_size: NA
j_call: TRBJ2-1
d_call: TRBD2

cdr3_aa: CAISVRNDEAFF
cdr3_nt: TGTGCCATCAGTGTACGTAATGATGAAGCTTTCTTT
v_call: TRBV10-3
clone_size: NA
j_call: TRBJ1-1
d_call: NA

cdr3_aa: CASSDSKGTDTQYF
cdr3_nt: TGTGCCAGCAGTGACTCGAAGGGCACAGATACGCAGTATTTT
v_call: TRBV6-4
clone_size: NA
j_call: TRBJ2-3
d_call: NA